This T cell receptor beta chain was recorded in a study of early T cells in non-severe SARS-CoV-2 infection. Germline V gene data show CDR1 as KGHSH and CDR2 as LQKENI. The CDR3 has 13 amino acids. Trimming left V 2 bases short and J 7 bases short, with 12 bases between. This clonotype was observed a handful of times. Individual cDNA molecules carried attached unique molecular identifiers. One entry per CDR3 protein, called by TCRdb with MiXCR from the 5' RACE reads. The sample includes roughly 46,000 distinct CDR3 sequences, less than 10% of them seen just once. The starting material was whole blood, obtained at baseline. This TCR derives from an adult who was a healthcare worker with PCR-confirmed SARS-CoV-2 infection or an uninfected control (not recorded which). The chain employs TRBV18 and TRBJ2-7; D is unclear. The CDR3 DNA reads TGTGCCAGCTCACCAGAAGAACTGGGGGAGCAGTACTTC. Encoded protein: CASSPEELGEQYF. Based on the CDR3 plus reference TRBV18 and TRBJ2-7, the full variable domain is NAGVMQNPRHLVRRRGQEARLRCSPMKGHSHVYWYRQLPEEGLKFMVYLQKENIIDESGMPKERFSAEFPKEGPSILRIQQVVRGDSAAYFCASSPEELGEQYFGPGTRLTVT.